This TCR beta chain was retrieved from a study of T cells after yellow fever vaccination. Study-level findings and limits: The secondary response showed a weaker magnitude and a faster peak, day 5 versus 15. A large majority of primary-vaccination clones showed up again after the booster (approximately 96% CD4, roughly 91% CD8).

This clonotype was observed many times. Its antigen is undetermined. TCRdb called the 5' RACE reads again in MiXCR, with one record for every CDR3 protein. The top ten hold roughly 35% of the sample, which has 60,000 to 75,000 distinct CDR3 sequences, around 7% seen once. The CDR3 is 15 residues long. CDR1 and CDR2 (germline): SGHDT, YYEEEE. Trimming stripped 2 bases from V and 8 bases from J, with 17 bases between. Sequences were derived from CD8+ T cells sorted from PBMCs, sampled about 41 days after the first yellow fever vaccination. The TCR originated in a man aged 18 to 29 who received the YFV17D yellow fever vaccine. The V call is TRBV5-6, the J call TRBJ1-5; weak D call: TRBD1 (5 bases). CDR3: CASSFRPGSSEPQHF. CDR3 bases: TGTGCCAGCAGCTTCCGGCCAGGGTCCTCAGAGCCCCAGCATTTT.